These 24 T cell receptor beta chains originate from one sample sequenced in a study of blood T cell repertoires in COVID-19. The data were produced by immunoSEQ multiplex PCR, yet TCRdb's version contains in-frame clones alone and is incomplete. The data hold about 250,000 clones, with more than 75% observed a single time. The specimen was peripheral blood. The receptors originated from an older woman who had recovered from COVID-19.

V and J are TRBV4-2 and TRBJ1-5, with TRBD1 as a possible D gene (5 bases). With 4 bases removed from V and 0 bases from J, the gap between germline ends came to 19 bases. The CDR3 runs 18 residues. The germline CDR1 and CDR2 sequences are LGHNA and YNFKEQ. The DNA of the CDR3 is TGTGCCAGCAGCCGGCAGGGATTGGCACGAGATAGCAATCAGCCCCAGCATTTT. This codes for CASSRQGLARDSNQPQHF.

The gene calls are TRBV5-6 and TRBJ1-5; D perhaps matches TRBD1 (5 bases). V was shortened by 4 bases and J by 6 bases, with 14 bases between the two germline ends. Germline V gene sequence: CDR1 SGHDT, CDR2 YYEEEE. The CDR3 extends over 14 amino acids. CDR3 protein: CASSTTPDSQPQHF. The CDR3 nucleotides read TGTGCCAGCAGCACGACGCCTGACAGTCAGCCCCAGCATTTT.

CDR3 coding DNA: TGTGCCAGCAGCGTAACCGGGGTCGACACCGGGGAGCTGTTTTTT. Amino acid sequence: CASSVTGVDTGELFF. The chain has TRBV9 and TRBJ2-2; tentatively, D is TRBD2 (5 bases). Germline CDR1 is SGDLS and CDR2 is YYNGEE. V shed 1 base and J shed 3 bases, with 10 bases lying between them. The CDR3 length is 15 residues.

The rearrangement links TRBV7-2 to TRBJ2-3; 7 bases match TRBD1. Trimming removed 1 base from V and 2 bases from J; junction bases left unmatched: 9. This CDR3 has 17 amino acids. The V gene's germline CDR1 is SGHTA and CDR2 FQGNSA. DNA of the CDR3: TGTGCCAGCAGCTTAGAGTTCGGGACAGTCTCCACAGATACGCAGTATTTT. It yields the protein CASSLEFGTVSTDTQYF. The full variable domain, its missing parts supplied by reference TRBV7-2 and TRBJ2-3, is GAGVSQSPSNKVTEKGKDVELRCDPISGHTALYWYRQSLGQGLEFLIYFQGNSAPDKSGLPSDRFSAERTGGSVSTLTIQRTQQEDSAVYLCASSLEFGTVSTDTQYFGPGTRLTVL.

The chain links TRBV7-8 to TRBJ2-5; TRBD1 matches at 9 bases. Per the germline V gene, CDR1 is SGHVS and CDR2 is FQNEAQ. This CDR3 is built from 16 residues. V gave up 1 base and J gave up 1 base; unmatched junction bases: 4. DNA of the CDR3: TGTGCCAGCAGCTTAGTTAGGACAGGGGTCCAAGAGACCCAGTACTTC. Encoded protein: CASSLVRTGVQETQYF.

The chain combines TRBV28 with TRBJ2-2; no reliable D call. Trimming stripped 5 bases from V and 5 bases from J, with 3 bases between. Germline-derived CDR1 and CDR2 are MDHEN and SYDVKM. The CDR3 is 11 amino acids. CDR3 in DNA: TGTGCCAGCAGTCCAACCGGGGAGCTGTTTTTT. Protein product: CASSPTGELFF.

The V gene is TRBV18, the J gene TRBJ1-5; 8 nucleotides match TRBD1. CDR1 and CDR2 (germline): KGHSH, LQKENI. V dropped 3 bases and J dropped 2; count of bases not matched to a gene: 0. The CDR3 spans 14 residues. The CDR3 loop reads CASSPTGGNQPQHF. CDR3 coding DNA: TGTGCCAGCTCACCGACAGGGGGCAATCAGCCCCAGCATTTT.

The chain couples TRBV29-1 to TRBJ2-2; no clear D gene. The V end lost 3 bases, the J end lost 8 bases, and 7 bases lay between the germline ends. The CDR3 is 11 amino acids. In germline, CDR1 is SQVTM, CDR2 ANQGSEA. CDR3: CSVERGGELFF. CDR3 sequence (DNA): TGCAGCGTTGAGAGAGGAGGGGAGCTGTTTTTT.

The V call is TRBV20-1, the J call TRBJ1-1; D not certain. The V gene lost 3 bases and the J gene lost 1 base, with 12 bases spanning the gap. This CDR3 comprises 14 residues. Per germline, CDR1 DFQATT and CDR2 SNEGSKA (reference sequence). DNA of the CDR3: TGCAGTGCTAGTGTCGTCAGTCCGAACACTGAAGCTTTCTTT. Protein product: CSASVVSPNTEAFF.

This chain connects TRBV9 to TRBJ2-1; 9 positions agree with TRBD1. J gave up 8 bases and V 3 bases, and 9 bases lay outside the gene matches. The CDR3 loop spans 15 amino acids. Germline lookup yields CDR1 SGDLS and CDR2 YYNGEE. CDR3 bases: TGTGCCAGCAGCGAGGGACAGGGAATCCAACATGAGCAGTTCTTC. This gives the protein CASSEGQGIQHEQFF. Together with reference TRBV9 and TRBJ2-1, the CDR3 gives the full variable domain: DSGVTQTPKHLITATGQRVTLRCSPRSGDLSVYWYQQSLDQGLQFLIQYYNGEERAKGNILERFSAQQFPDLHSELNLSSLELGDSALYFCASSEGQGIQHEQFFGPGTRLTVL.

The genes are TRBV29-1 and TRBJ2-2; D ambiguous. This CDR3 comprises 13 residues. The V end lost 4 bases, the J end lost 5 bases, and 11 bases lay between the germline ends. Germline V gene data show CDR1 as SQVTM and CDR2 as ANQGSEA. Written as DNA, the CDR3 is TGCAGCGTTGCGGCAGGATTAACCGGGGAGCTGTTTTTT. Its protein is CSVAAGLTGELFF.

The genes are TRBV6-5 and TRBJ1-2; 7 bases fit TRBD1. Germline V CDR1 and CDR2: MNHEY, SVGAGI. There are 16 residues in the CDR3. V was pared by 0 bases and J by 6 bases, with 10 bases of the junction left unmatched. CDR3 sequence reads: CASSYSSNGRGHGYTF. The CDR3 DNA follows: TGTGCCAGCAGTTACTCGAGTAACGGTAGGGGGCATGGCTACACCTTC.

The V and J genes are TRBV19 and TRBJ2-1; 15 positions agree with TRBD2. CDR3 size: 17 residues. Germline V lookup: CDR1 LNHDA, CDR2 SQIVND (reference sequence). V lost 4 bases to trimming and J lost 6 bases; unmatched junction nucleotides: 7. CDR3 amino acids: CASSTNRGLAGGNEQFF. CDR3 coding DNA: TGTGCCAGTAGTACTAACCGGGGACTAGCGGGGGGCAATGAGCAGTTCTTC.

This chain uses TRBV18 with TRBJ2-4; TRBD1 matches at 8 bases. V lost 4 bases to trimming and J lost 5 bases; unmatched junction nucleotides: 7. In germline, CDR1 is KGHSH, CDR2 LQKENI. The CDR3 is made up of 15 amino acids. CDR3 amino acids: CASSQGQAWENIQYF. The CDR3 coding sequence is TGTGCCAGCTCACAGGGACAGGCCTGGGAAAACATTCAGTACTTC. The full variable domain, rest sourced from reference TRBV18 and TRBJ2-4, is NAGVMQNPRHLVRRRGQEARLRCSPMKGHSHVYWYRQLPEEGLKFMVYLQKENIIDESGMPKERFSAEFPKEGPSILRIQQVVRGDSAAYFCASSQGQAWENIQYFGAGTRLSVL.

The genes are TRBV10-3 and TRBJ2-1, with 7 bases fitting TRBD2. The CDR3 runs 12 residues. The germline V gene encodes CDR1 ENHRY and CDR2 SYGVKD. V shed 8 bases, J shed 7 bases, and the junction held 5 bases outside the gene matches. CDR3 bases: TGTGCCATCGGGGGGGGAGGGAATGAGCAGTTCTTC. Encoded protein: CAIGGGGNEQFF.

The chain combines TRBV9 with TRBJ2-2; maybe TRBD2 (6 bases). This CDR3 is 14 amino acids long. Per the germline V gene, CDR1 is SGDLS and CDR2 is YYNGEE. Deletions cut 7 bases from V and 4 bases from J, with 14 bases between. CDR3 DNA sequence: TGTGCCAGCTCTAGGGAGGAAGGCACCGGGGAGCTGTTTTTT. Amino acids: CASSREEGTGELFF.

The chain joins TRBV4-2 to TRBJ2-5; the D is unclear. V lost 0 bases and J lost 0, with 5 bases in between. This CDR3 contains 14 residues. CDR1 is LGHNA and CDR2 is YNFKEQ in the germline V gene. The chain's CDR3 is CASSQEDYQETQYF. In nucleotides, the CDR3 is TGTGCCAGCAGCCAAGAAGACTACCAAGAGACCCAGTACTTC.

The chain uses TRBV28 and TRBJ1-6, with D unclear. Trimming took 8 bases from V and 6 from J, leaving 11 bases between them. Germline V gives CDR1 MDHEN, CDR2 SYDVKM. The CDR3 has 13 residues. CDR3 in amino acids: CASFGRINSPLHF. The CDR3 DNA is TGTGCCAGCTTCGGGAGAATTAATTCACCCCTCCACTTT.

The chain employs TRBV7-2 and TRBJ1-6, with no clear D. The germline V gene has CDR1 SGHTA and CDR2 FQGNSA. The CDR3 runs 16 residues. Trimming stripped 5 bases from V and 0 bases from J, with 11 bases between. Here the CDR3 reads CASSPPGFSYNSPLHF. The CDR3 region has the DNA TGTGCCAGCAGCCCTCCGGGGTTCTCCTATAATTCACCCCTCCACTTT. Together with reference TRBV7-2 and TRBJ1-6, the CDR3 gives the full variable domain: GAGVSQSPSNKVTEKGKDVELRCDPISGHTALYWYRQSLGQGLEFLIYFQGNSAPDKSGLPSDRFSAERTGGSVSTLTIQRTQQEDSAVYLCASSPPGFSYNSPLHFGNGTRLTVT.

The chain carries TRBV2 and TRBJ1-4; 10 nucleotides agree with TRBD1. The ends lost 6 bases at V and 5 bases at J; junction bases unmatched: 3. The V gene's germline CDR1 is SNHLY and CDR2 FYNNEI. There are 14 residues in the CDR3. DNA of the CDR3: TGTGCCAGCAGAATGACAGGGGGCAATGAAAAACTGTTTTTT. Protein sequence: CASRMTGGNEKLFF.

The chain combines TRBV11-2 with TRBJ1-3, with D maybe TRBD1 (5 bases). The CDR3 loop spans 14 amino acids. Germline V gene sequence: CDR1 SGHAT, CDR2 FQNNGV. Trimming took off 0 bases at V and 4 bases at J, with 7 bases between the two ends. For the CDR3, the DNA is TGTGCCAGCAGCTTAGATCGACAGGGAAACACCATATATTTT. As protein: CASSLDRQGNTIYF.

The V and J genes are TRBV7-2 and TRBJ2-7; D ambiguous. The V end lost 0 bases, the J end lost 1 base, and 7 bases lay between the germline ends. CDR1 SGHTA and CDR2 FQGNSA come from the germline V gene. The length of the CDR3 is 14 residues. In DNA, the CDR3 is TGTGCCAGCAGCTTAGCGCTTGAGTCCTACGAGCAGTACTTC. It encodes CASSLALESYEQYF. The full variable domain, in which reference TRBV7-2 and TRBJ2-7 provide the parts outside the CDR3, is GAGVSQSPSNKVTEKGKDVELRCDPISGHTALYWYRQSLGQGLEFLIYFQGNSAPDKSGLPSDRFSAERTGGSVSTLTIQRTQQEDSAVYLCASSLALESYEQYFGPGTRLTVT.

V gene TRBV20-1 combines with J gene TRBJ1-5; perhaps TRBD1 as D (5 bases). The CDR3 extends over 13 amino acids. The germline CDR1 and CDR2 sequences are DFQATT and SNEGSKA (reference sequence). V lost 3 bases and J 2 bases, leaving 8 bases between the germline ends. Written as DNA, the CDR3 is TGCAGTGCTAGTGAGACAGGCAATCAGCCCCAGCATTTT. It translates to CSASETGNQPQHF.

This rearrangement joins TRBV4-3 to TRBJ2-7; D is possibly TRBD1 (6 bases). Trimming shortened V by 2 bases and J by 2 bases, and 13 bases separated the two germline ends. The germline CDR1 and CDR2 sequences are LGHNA and YSLEER. CDR3 size: 15 residues. The CDR3, as DNA: TGCGCCAGCAGCCAACAAAGTTACAGGGCCTACGAGCAGTACTTC. This codes for CASSQQSYRAYEQYF.